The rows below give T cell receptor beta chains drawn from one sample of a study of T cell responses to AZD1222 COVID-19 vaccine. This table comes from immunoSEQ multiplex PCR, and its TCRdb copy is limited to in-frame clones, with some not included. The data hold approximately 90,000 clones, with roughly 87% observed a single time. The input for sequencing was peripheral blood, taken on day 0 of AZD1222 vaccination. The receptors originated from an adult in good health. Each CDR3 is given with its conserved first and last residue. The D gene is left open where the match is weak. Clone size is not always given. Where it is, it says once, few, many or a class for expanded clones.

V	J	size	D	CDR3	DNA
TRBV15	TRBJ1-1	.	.	CATSRGGPNTEAFF	TGTGCCACCAGCAGAGGGGGTCCGAACACTGAAGCTTTCTTT
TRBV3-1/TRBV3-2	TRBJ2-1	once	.	CASSSGAHLKSEQFF	TGTGCCAGCAGCTCGGGAGCCCACTTGAAGAGCGAGCAGTTCTTC
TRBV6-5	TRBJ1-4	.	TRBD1	CASSLTGIREKLFF	TGTGCCAGCAGCCTGACAGGGATCAGGGAAAAACTGTTTTTT
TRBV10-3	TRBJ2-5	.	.	CAIRLGPQRETQYF	TGTGCCATCAGACTGGGCCCCCAGAGAGAGACCCAGTACTTC
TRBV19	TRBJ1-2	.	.	CASSIERGRAANYGYTF	TGTGCCAGTAGTATTGAGAGAGGCAGGGCCGCTAACTATGGCTACACCTTC
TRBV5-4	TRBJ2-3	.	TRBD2	CALRGREVDTQYF	TGTGCCCTTCGAGGGCGGGAGGTAGATACGCAGTATTTT
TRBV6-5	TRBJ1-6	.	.	CASSWTDFNSPLHF	TGTGCCAGCAGTTGGACGGACTTTAATTCACCCCTCCACTTT
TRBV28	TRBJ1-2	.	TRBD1	CASSLPTGGPRGYTF	TGTGCCAGCAGTTTACCTACAGGGGGACCTCGCGGCTACACCTTC
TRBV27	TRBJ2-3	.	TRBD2	CASSYRVTRLAGEGTDTQYF	TGTGCCAGCAGCTACAGGGTTACCCGACTAGCGGGAGAAGGGACAGATACGCAGTATTTT
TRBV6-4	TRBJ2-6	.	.	CASSEGRHSGANVLTF	TGTGCCAGCAGTGAAGGAAGGCACTCTGGGGCCAACGTCCTGACTTTC
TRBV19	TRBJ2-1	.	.	CASSDLRADNGNEQFF	TGTGCCAGTAGTGATCTCCGGGCCGACAACGGGAATGAGCAGTTCTTC
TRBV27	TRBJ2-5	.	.	CASSFVGAQETQYF	TGTGCCAGCAGTTTCGTGGGGGCCCAAGAGACCCAGTACTTC
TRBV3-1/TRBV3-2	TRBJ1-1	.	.	CASSRDRNTEAFF	TGTGCCAGCAGCCGCGACAGGAACACTGAAGCTTTCTTT
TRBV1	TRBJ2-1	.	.	CTSSQDGPKRAYNEQFF	TGCACCAGCAGCCAAGATGGGCCTAAGAGGGCCTACAATGAGCAGTTCTTC
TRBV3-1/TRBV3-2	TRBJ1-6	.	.	CASSQHRVTYNSPLHF	TGTGCCAGCAGCCAACACAGGGTAACCTATAATTCACCCCTCCACTTT
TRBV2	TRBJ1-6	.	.	CASTSPLFRANNSPLHF	TGTGCCAGCACCTCCCCGCTTTTCCGGGCCAATAATTCACCCCTCCACTTT
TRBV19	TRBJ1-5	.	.	CASSIGLRSQPQHF	TGTGCCAGTAGTATAGGACTTAGGAGTCAGCCCCAGCATTTT
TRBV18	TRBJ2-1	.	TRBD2	CASSPGGVGEQFF	TGTGCCAGCTCACCGGGAGGGGTCGGTGAGCAGTTCTTC
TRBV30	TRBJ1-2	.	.	CAFPGLTIYGYTF	TGTGCCTTTCCGGGACTGACCATCTATGGCTACACCTTC
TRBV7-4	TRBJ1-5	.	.	CASSLEGREDFANQPQHF	TGTGCCAGCAGCTTAGAGGGCAGGGAGGATTTTGCAAATCAGCCCCAGCATTTT
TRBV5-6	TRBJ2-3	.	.	CASSQTPQTTDTQYF	TGTGCCAGCAGCCAAACCCCTCAGACCACAGATACGCAGTATTTT
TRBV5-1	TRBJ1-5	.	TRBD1	CASSPEGAGNQPQHF	TGCGCCAGCAGCCCTGAGGGGGCAGGAAATCAGCCCCAGCATTTT